This T cell receptor beta chain was obtained from a study of shared clonotypes between healthy human individuals. Study-level points and caveats: Roughly 4.6% of naive CD4 clonotypes were common to several donors. The sampled material consisted only of blood, and tissue repertoires are likely to differ. Large sequencing depth failed to make sorted-subset sequencing complete, rarefaction showed.

TCRdb's copy holds only in-frame clones and misses some; the assay was immunoSEQ multiplex PCR. This table has roughly 2,000,000 clones, approximately 95% appearing once. Naive CD8 cells, CD45RO-negative and positively selected for CCR7, excluded terminally differentiated effector memory CD45RA+ cells. Germline values: CDR1 SGHDT, CDR2 YYEEEE. J was trimmed by 3 bases and V by 3 bases; bases with no gene match: 2. The CDR3 is 15 amino acids. Concerning this clone itself: Its matching antigen is unknown.

Source material: naive CD8+ T cells sorted from blood. The rearrangement uses TRBV5-6 and TRBJ2-1, with 11 bases lining up with TRBD1. The TCR was taken from a man aged 18 to 30 in good health. CDR3 bases: TGTGCCAGCAGCTCCGGGACAGGGGGCTACAATGAGCAGTTCTTC. Encoded protein: CASSSGTGGYNEQFF.